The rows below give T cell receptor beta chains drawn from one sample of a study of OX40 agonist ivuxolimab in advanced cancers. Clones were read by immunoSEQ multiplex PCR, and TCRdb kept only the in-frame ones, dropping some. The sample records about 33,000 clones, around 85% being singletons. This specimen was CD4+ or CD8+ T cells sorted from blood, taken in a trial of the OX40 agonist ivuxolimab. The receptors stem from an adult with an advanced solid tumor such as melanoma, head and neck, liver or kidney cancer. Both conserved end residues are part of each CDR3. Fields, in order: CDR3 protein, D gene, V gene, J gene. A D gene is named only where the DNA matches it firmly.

CASSDVGLAGRWEGETQYF	TRBD2	TRBV2	TRBJ2-5
CASSSRTAHEQFF	NA	TRBV6-6	TRBJ2-1
CASSFPGVTGELFF	NA	TRBV7-9	TRBJ2-2
CASSDEAGGSDTQYF	TRBD2	TRBV6-4	TRBJ2-3
CAWSEPLYNSPLHF	NA	TRBV30	TRBJ1-6
CASSPGASKSSFYEQYF	NA	TRBV7-2	TRBJ2-7
CASSQVRTGHYGYTF	TRBD1	TRBV4-3	TRBJ1-2
CASSLAAGPSYEQYF	NA	TRBV11-2	TRBJ2-7
CASSQDGPSGGVETQYF	TRBD2	TRBV4-2	TRBJ2-5
CASSQGWERAEQYF	NA	TRBV4-1	TRBJ2-7
CASSLASGTVYNSPLHF	TRBD1	TRBV7-2	TRBJ1-6
CASSSGLAGQENTGELFF	TRBD2	TRBV7-3	TRBJ2-2
CASRQLAGGRAYNEQFF	TRBD2	TRBV4-1	TRBJ2-1
CASSYADRAGTDTQYF	NA	TRBV6-5	TRBJ2-3
CSVDNGSSEKLFF	NA	TRBV29-1	TRBJ1-4
CASSWDRGGTEAFF	TRBD1	TRBV7-2	TRBJ1-1
CASSPPDIDEQFF	NA	TRBV7-9	TRBJ2-1
CSVEDPGHYGYTF	NA	TRBV29-1	TRBJ1-2
CASSSYGRGGYTF	NA	TRBV27	TRBJ1-2
CASNQGETQYF	NA	TRBV10-2	TRBJ2-5
CASSLAKNIQYF	NA	TRBV27	TRBJ2-4
CASSPRLTGKSYEQYF	NA	TRBV4-1	TRBJ2-7
CASSPEPRIYNEQFF	NA	TRBV4-1	TRBJ2-1
CASSFYRGHGSNQPQHF	NA	TRBV5-6	TRBJ1-5
CASSVGDNYNEQFF	NA	TRBV9	TRBJ2-1
CASSQEKPHDTQYF	NA	TRBV4-1	TRBJ2-3
CASSYPTGGLIYEQYF	TRBD1	TRBV11-2	TRBJ2-7
CASSLGSVQHEQYF	NA	TRBV5-1	TRBJ2-7
CASSIGTGDYEQYF	TRBD1	TRBV5-1	TRBJ2-7
CAWSEGTTEAFF	NA	TRBV30	TRBJ1-1
CASSGLGGDTGELFF	NA	TRBV6-1	TRBJ2-2
CASSLAPTGVNTEAFF	TRBD1	TRBV7-6	TRBJ1-1
CASSISGRLPSTDTQYF	TRBD2	TRBV19	TRBJ2-3
CASSPHGDSNYEQYF	NA	TRBV9	TRBJ2-7
CASKGSYNSPLHF	NA	TRBV27	TRBJ1-6
CASSLGEVTWNEQFF	NA	TRBV7-3	TRBJ2-1
CASSQGRGGELFF	NA	TRBV4-2	TRBJ2-2
CASSVDTGELFF	NA	TRBV9	TRBJ2-2
CASSIGGYSPLHF	TRBD1	TRBV7-3	TRBJ1-6
CAISADRESSPLHF	TRBD1	TRBV10-3	TRBJ1-6
CASSFTGTDTQYF	NA	TRBV5-1	TRBJ2-3
CASSYKENTEAFF	NA	TRBV6-5	TRBJ1-1
CASSQGEDTQYF	NA	TRBV4-1	TRBJ2-3